This passage covers 23 T cell receptor beta chains from one sample sequenced in a study of cytomegalovirus exposure and HLA in healthy donors. The PCR used 60 Vbeta and 13 Jbeta primers. Only in-frame clones appear in the TCRdb table, and some are missing; sequencing was by immunoSEQ multiplex PCR. This repertoire includes about 170,000 clones. Sequencing was done on a sample of PBMCs. The receptors were gathered from a woman aged 55-70 years in good health and CMV-seronegative.

The chain has TRBV19 and TRBJ1-2; TRBD1 agrees at 8 bases. The CDR3 contains 13 residues. Trimming cost V 7 bases and J 5 bases; bases outside gene matches: 6. The germline V gene has CDR1 LNHDA and CDR2 SQIVND (reference sequence). CDR3 protein: CASTGDRRYGYTF. In DNA form, the CDR3 reads TGTGCCAGTACCGGGGACAGGAGGTATGGCTACACCTTC.

The DNA of the CDR3 is TGTGCCAGCAGTTTCGGACAGGGTTGGGATCAGCCCCAGCATTTT. This codes for CASSFGQGWDQPQHF. The genes are TRBV27 and TRBJ1-5, with 8 bases lining up with TRBD1. From germline, CDR1 is MNHEY and CDR2 SMNVEV (reference sequence). CDR3 length: 15 residues. J lost 5 bases, V lost 3 bases, and 6 bases had no gene match.

The chain uses TRBV11-3 and TRBJ2-1; D is uncertain. Germline-derived CDR1 and CDR2 are SGHNT and YENEEA. This CDR3 spans 12 amino acids. V was clipped by 2 bases and J by 5 bases, with 4 bases between them. In DNA form, the CDR3 reads TGTGCCAGCAGCTTAATCAACAATGAGCAGTTCTTC. Its protein is CASSLINNEQFF. Full variable domain (outside the CDR3, taken from reference TRBV11-3 and TRBJ2-1): EAGVVQSPRYKIIEKKQPVAFWCNPISGHNTLYWYLQNLGQGPELLIRYENEEAVDDSQLPKDRFSAERLKGVDSTLKIQPAELGDSAVYLCASSLINNEQFFGPGTRLTVL.

The rearrangement uses TRBV28 and TRBJ1-1; D ambiguous. This CDR3 is built from 11 residues. The V end lost 2 bases, the J end lost 11 bases, and 9 bases lay between the germline ends. CDR1 and CDR2 from the germline V gene are MDHEN and SYDVKM. The CDR3 DNA reads TGTGCCAGCAGTTTAAGCGGTGCCGCTTTCTTT. Encoded protein: CASSLSGAAFF.

The chain uses TRBV7-9 and TRBJ2-7; D gene ambiguous. V was pared by 4 bases and J by 1 base, with 11 bases between. CDR3 size: 14 residues. The V gene's germline CDR1 is SEHNR and CDR2 FQNEAQ (reference sequence). The chain's CDR3 is CASSSGARSYEQYF. The CDR3 nucleotides are TGTGCCAGCAGCTCTGGCGCGCGGTCCTACGAGCAGTACTTC.

The chain recombines TRBV2 with TRBJ1-1; D call uncertain. The length of the CDR3 is 13 residues. Trimming stripped 2 bases from V and 10 bases from J, with 14 bases between. Germline V gene sequence: CDR1 SNHLY, CDR2 FYNNEI. CDR3 sequence: CASSENGLPPAFF. The CDR3 DNA reads as TGTGCCAGCAGTGAAAATGGCCTCCCCCCAGCTTTCTTT.

The chain carries TRBV6-5 and TRBJ2-7, with TRBD2 matching 8 bases. The V and J ends lost 0 bases and 3 bases, in that order; junction bases with no gene match: 4. The CDR3 contains 15 residues. The germline V gene encodes CDR1 MNHEY and CDR2 SVGAGI. The CDR3 loop is CASSYSSGGYYEQYF. The CDR3 DNA reads TGTGCCAGCAGTTACTCGAGCGGGGGTTACTACGAGCAGTACTTC.

J is TRBJ2-5 and V is TRBV10-1, with 11 positions matching TRBD2. Germline CDR1 WNHNN, CDR2 SYGVQD (reference sequence). This CDR3 contains 16 residues. The V gene end was trimmed by 8 bases and the J gene end by 3 bases; junction bases not matched to a gene: 11. The CDR3 nucleotides read TGCGCCAGCGAAGGGCGACTAGCGGGACTCAAAGAGACCCAGTACTTC. Translated: CASEGRLAGLKETQYF.

This chain uses TRBV2 with TRBJ2-5; 7 bases fit TRBD1. CDR1 is SNHLY, CDR2 FYNNEI, per germline. CDR3 length: 11 residues. J was trimmed by 5 bases and V by 6 bases; bases with no gene match: 0. In DNA, the CDR3 is TGTGCCAGCAGGACAGGGGAGACCCAGTACTTC. Translation gives CASRTGETQYF. The complete variable domain, with remaining parts taken from reference TRBV2 and TRBJ2-5, reads EPEVTQTPSHQVTQMGQEVILRCVPISNHLYFYWYRQILGQKVEFLVSFYNNEISEKSEIFDDQFSVERPDGSNFTLKIRSTKLEDSAMYFCASRTGETQYFGPGTRLLVL.

The gene calls are TRBV11-2 and TRBJ2-5; 8 bases line up with TRBD1. The assigned J gene may be wrong: the sequence end matches TRBJ2-7 better. There are 14 residues in the CDR3. Germline V gene lookup returns CDR1 SGHAT and CDR2 FQNNGV. The CDR3 DNA reads TGTGCCAGCAGCTTCTCCCCAGGGGGCGGCGAGCAGTACTTC. Its translation is CASSFSPGGGEQYF.

The chain is built from TRBV7-9 and TRBJ1-1; D is ambiguous. The V gene's germline CDR1 is SEHNR and CDR2 FQNEAQ (reference sequence). CDR3 length: 12 amino acids. V was pared by 7 bases and J by 5 bases, with 11 bases between. The CDR3: CASTYGETEAFF. As DNA, the CDR3 is TGTGCCAGCACCTATGGGGAGACTGAAGCTTTCTTT.

This rearrangement joins TRBV6-6 to TRBJ1-1, with unresolved D. Germline V gene data show CDR1 as MNHNY and CDR2 as SVGAGI (reference sequence). V lost 6 bases, J lost 5 bases, and 7 bases lay in between. The CDR3 length is 11 residues. CDR3 residues: CASSRDTEAFF. CDR3 DNA sequence: TGTGCCAGCAGCCGCGATACTGAAGCTTTCTTT.

The chain links TRBV7-9 to TRBJ2-2, with TRBD1 matching over 7 bases. With V trimmed by 5 bases and J by 0 bases, 6 bases remained unmatched. Germline V gene lookup returns CDR1 SEHNR and CDR2 FQNEAQ (reference sequence). This CDR3 is built from 16 residues. This CDR3 reads CASSPSGTANTGELFF. In DNA, the CDR3 is TGTGCCAGCAGCCCTAGTGGGACAGCGAACACCGGGGAGCTGTTTTTT.

The V gene is TRBV5-4, the J gene TRBJ2-5; 7 bases line up with TRBD1. Trimming at V came to 4 bases and at J to 4 bases, leaving 7 bases not matched to a gene. Per the germline V gene, CDR1 is SGHNT and CDR2 is YYREEE (reference sequence). This CDR3 is 14 amino acids long. CDR3 sequence: CASSLKTGLETQYF. CDR3 sequence (DNA): TGTGCCAGCAGCCTAAAGACAGGGCTAGAGACCCAGTACTTC.

The V gene is TRBV7-3, the J gene TRBJ2-2, with 9 bases aligning to TRBD2. Unmatched junction bases numbered 6, after V lost 1 base and J lost 0 bases. The CDR3 sequence is 18 residues long. Germline CDR1 SGHTA, CDR2 FQGTGA. Here the CDR3 DNA reads TGTGCCAGCAGCTTAATGGCAGGACTAGCGACGAACACCGGGGAGCTGTTTTTT. This translates into CASSLMAGLATNTGELFF.

The CDR3 DNA follows: TGTGCCAGCAGCTCCGGGACTAGCGGGATTAATGGCGGGGAGCTGTTTTTT. Translation: CASSSGTSGINGGELFF. This chain uses TRBV7-3 with TRBJ2-2; TRBD2 matches at 13 bases. Germline CDR1 SGHTA, CDR2 FQGTGA. The CDR3 has 17 amino acids. J gave up 7 bases and V 4 bases, and 9 bases lay outside the gene matches.

The chain couples TRBV6-5 to TRBJ1-2; 7 nucleotides match TRBD1. Germline loops: CDR1 MNHEY, CDR2 SVGAGI. V dropped 6 bases and J dropped 3; count of bases not matched to a gene: 4. The CDR3 consists of 13 residues. DNA for the CDR3: TGTGCCAGCAGGACAGGGAGATACTATGGCTACACCTTC. It is translated as CASRTGRYYGYTF.

The gene calls are TRBV5-1 and TRBJ1-1, with D maybe TRBD1 (5 bases). The CDR3 is 16 residues long. Trimming took off 0 bases at V and 0 bases at J, with 12 bases between the two ends. CDR1 is SGHRS and CDR2 is YFSETQ in the germline V gene. CDR3 in amino acids: CASSLGGVRMNTEAFF. In DNA form, the CDR3 reads TGCGCCAGCAGCTTGGGGGGGGTCCGGATGAACACTGAAGCTTTCTTT.

The J gene is TRBJ1-2, the V gene TRBV6-1; 9 bases map to TRBD1. The J segment lost 4 bases and the V segment lost 6 bases, leaving 6 bases of the junction unmatched. This CDR3 comprises 14 residues. CDR1 and CDR2 (germline): MNHNS, SASEGT. The DNA of the CDR3 is TGTGCCAGCAGCCCCGACAGGGGGTTCTATGGCTACACCTTC. It yields the protein CASSPDRGFYGYTF.

The chain has TRBV19 and TRBJ1-2; 10 nucleotides agree with TRBD1. The V gene's germline CDR1 is LNHDA and CDR2 SQIVND (reference sequence). The CDR3 is 12 residues long. V was pared by 10 bases and J by 4 bases, with 3 bases of the junction left unmatched. The CDR3 nucleotides read TGTGCCACCCGGACAGGGGGCTATGGCTACACCTTC. Translation: CATRTGGYGYTF.

The rearrangement joins TRBV5-1 to TRBJ1-4; no firm D call. Trimming pared 0 bases from V and 1 base from J, leaving 10 bases between. CDR1 is SGHRS and CDR2 is YFSETQ in the germline V gene. CDR3 length: 16 amino acids. The CDR3, as DNA: TGCGCCAGCAGCTTGGGGGCACGCAGAACTAATGAAAAACTGTTTTTT. Protein: CASSLGARRTNEKLFF.

This chain connects TRBV7-9 to TRBJ1-1; D possibly corresponds to TRBD1 (5 bases). Trimming stripped 2 bases from V and 3 bases from J, with 7 bases between. Germline assignment: CDR1 SEHNR and CDR2 FQNEAQ (reference sequence). The CDR3 is 13 residues long. Here the CDR3 reads CASSLTRDTEAFF. The CDR3 nucleotides read TGTGCCAGCAGCTTAACCAGGGACACTGAAGCTTTCTTT.

The chain carries TRBV6-6 and TRBJ2-2; 7 positions match TRBD1. The CDR3 covers 16 residues. The germline V gene encodes CDR1 MNHNY and CDR2 SVGAGI (reference sequence). The ends lost 7 bases at V and 3 bases at J; junction bases unmatched: 11. The CDR3 protein is CASKGAETADTGELFF. The CDR3 DNA reads TGTGCCAGCAAGGGGGCCGAAACTGCTGACACCGGGGAGCTGTTTTTT.